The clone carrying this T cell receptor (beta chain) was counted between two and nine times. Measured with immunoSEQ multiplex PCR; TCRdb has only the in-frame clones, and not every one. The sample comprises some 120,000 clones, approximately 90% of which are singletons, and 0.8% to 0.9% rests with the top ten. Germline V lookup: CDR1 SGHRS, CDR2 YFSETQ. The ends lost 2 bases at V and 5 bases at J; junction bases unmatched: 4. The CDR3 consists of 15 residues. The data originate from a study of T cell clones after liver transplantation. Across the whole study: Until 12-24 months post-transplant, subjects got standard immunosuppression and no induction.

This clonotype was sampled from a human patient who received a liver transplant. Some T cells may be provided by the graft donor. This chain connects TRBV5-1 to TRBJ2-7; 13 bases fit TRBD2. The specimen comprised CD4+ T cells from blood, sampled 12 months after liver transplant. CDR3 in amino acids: CASSLGLAGVNEQYF. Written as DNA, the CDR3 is TGCGCCAGCAGCTTAGGACTAGCGGGAGTGAACGAGCAGTACTTC.